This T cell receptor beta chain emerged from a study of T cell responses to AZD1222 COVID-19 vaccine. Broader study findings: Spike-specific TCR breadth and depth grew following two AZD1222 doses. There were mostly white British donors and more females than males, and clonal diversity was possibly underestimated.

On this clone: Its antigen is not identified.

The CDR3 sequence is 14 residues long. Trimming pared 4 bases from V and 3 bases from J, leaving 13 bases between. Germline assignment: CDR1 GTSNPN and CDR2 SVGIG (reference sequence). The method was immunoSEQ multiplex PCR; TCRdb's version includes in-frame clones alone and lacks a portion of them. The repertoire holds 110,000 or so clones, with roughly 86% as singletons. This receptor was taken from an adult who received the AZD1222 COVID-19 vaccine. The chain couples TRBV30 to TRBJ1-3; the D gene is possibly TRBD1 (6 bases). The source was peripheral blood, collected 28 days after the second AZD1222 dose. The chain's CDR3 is CAWTPGAGGNTIYF. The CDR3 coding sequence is TGTGCCTGGACCCCAGGGGCGGGTGGAAACACCATATATTTT.